This TCR beta chain originates from a study of T cell changes during pregnancy in multiple sclerosis (dated by TCRdb to about 2019). With regard to the full study: The study looked at changes in the T cell repertoire across pregnancy in women with multiple sclerosis.

The CDR3 sequence holds 14 residues, the cysteine and phenylalanine included. Of all the DNA, just the CDR3 is kept, 42 bases in frame from base 1. V drops 1 base and J drops 5 bases, leaving 11 bases in between. CDR1 MGHRA and CDR2 YSYEKL were looked up in the germline V gene. Notes on this clone: The antigen it recognizes is unknown. Qualities for individual bases were not recorded, and no much larger clone is one base off.

Library preparation was by the immunoSEQ multiplex PCR assay. TCRdb carries this immuneACCESS record with in-frame sequences only. Its versions omit some clonotypes, under half of them owing to an unresolved V gene in the studies checked, with the rest unexplained. The sample table contains 50,000 to 65,000 clones; only one count was recorded for approximately 90% of them. The top ten clonotypes cover 2.2% of the sample. Rearrangement joined TRBV4-1 to TRBJ2-5, with the D gene too uncertain to name. This receptor was obtained from a female donor in good health, enrolled as a control in a pregnancy study. The sequencing here drew on peripheral blood, taken in the first trimester of pregnancy. The DNA sequence is TGCGCCAGCAGCCAAGTTCTGGAGCCGGAGACCCAGTACTTC. This gives the protein CASSQVLEPETQYF.